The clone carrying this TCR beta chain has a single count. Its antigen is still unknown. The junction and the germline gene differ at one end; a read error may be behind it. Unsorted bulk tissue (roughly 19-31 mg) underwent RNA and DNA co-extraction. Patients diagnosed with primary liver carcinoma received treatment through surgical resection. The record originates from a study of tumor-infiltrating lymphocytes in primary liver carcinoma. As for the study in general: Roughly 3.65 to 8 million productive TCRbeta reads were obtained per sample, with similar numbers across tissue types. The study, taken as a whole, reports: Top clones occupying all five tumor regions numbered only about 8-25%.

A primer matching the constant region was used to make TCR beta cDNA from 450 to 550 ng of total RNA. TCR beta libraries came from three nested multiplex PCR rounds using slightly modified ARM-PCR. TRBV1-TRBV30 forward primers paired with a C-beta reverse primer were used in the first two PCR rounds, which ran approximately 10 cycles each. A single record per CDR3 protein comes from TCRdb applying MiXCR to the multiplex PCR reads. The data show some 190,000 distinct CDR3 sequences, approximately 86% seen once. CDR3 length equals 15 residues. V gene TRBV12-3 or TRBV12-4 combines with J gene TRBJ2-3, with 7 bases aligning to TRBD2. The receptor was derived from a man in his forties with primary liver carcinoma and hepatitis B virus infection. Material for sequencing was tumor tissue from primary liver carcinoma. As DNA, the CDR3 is TGTGCCAGAAGTTTGAGAGGGAGGGTACGAGAGACGCAGTACTTT. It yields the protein CARSLRGRVRETQYF.